The entry below describes one T cell receptor (beta chain). There is no known antigen for this receptor. No much larger clonotype is one base removed from it; base qualities were not supplied. For sequencing of the TCRbeta CDR3 region, genomic DNA was extracted from the sorted cells. The immunoSEQ Assay was used to sequence the TCRbeta CDR3 regions. TCRdb retrieved this table from immuneACCESS and kept in-frame rearrangements only. Not all clones are present; in checked studies, unresolved V genes account for under half, and no reason is known for the remainder. This sample has over 40,000 clones in its table, and less than 90% of those were observed once. Roughly 4.2% of the sample comes from the top ten. The sample belongs to a study of OX40 agonist ivuxolimab in advanced cancers. With respect to the entire study: Ivuxolimab was a fully human IgG2 agonistic monoclonal antibody targeting the costimulatory receptor OX40 (CD134). Intravenous ivuxolimab was administered to patients every 2 weeks at six dose levels: 0.01, 0.1, 0.3, 1.5, 3 and 10 mg/kg. Of the approximately 50 patients in dose escalation, about 20 had hepatocellular carcinoma, some 15 had melanoma, 9 had renal cell carcinoma and 9 had head and neck cancer. The dose-escalation cohort was about 83% male with a mean age of approximately 60 years, ranging from roughly 23 to 79. Patients were allowed to have had prior anti-PD-1, anti-PD-L1 or anti-CTLA-4 therapy, and about 40% of the dose-escalation patients had been treated with checkpoint inhibitors. Partial responses were achieved by three dose-escalation patients, of whom one had hepatocellular carcinoma and two had cutaneous melanoma. The purpose of peripheral TCRbeta sequencing was to test whether ivuxolimab changed TCR sequence diversity and led to clonal T-cell expansion. The paper reports the monotherapy dose-escalation portion (N of about 50 patients) of the phase I ivuxolimab trial. Study-wide conclusions, independent of this receptor: At doses from 0.1 to 3.0 mg/kg, clonal expansion was seen in both CD4+ and CD8+ blood T cells between baseline and week 6. Low levels of normalized T-cell clonal expansion were also seen in some nonresponding patients. In partial responders in the 0.1-3.0 mg/kg groups, normalized peripheral clonal expansion was found to be among the lowest, especially among CD8+ T cells. Which antigens the clonally expanded peripheral T cells were specific for was not determined. After ivuxolimab, expanded clones were on average more numerous among CD8+ T cells than among CD4+ T cells.

Patients with autoimmune disease history or receiving systemic immunosuppression were excluded from the trial. Peripheral blood for TCR sequencing was collected from all dose cohorts at baseline, on cycle 4 day 1, and on cycle 7 day 1. The samples were taken from a phase I, first-in-human, multicenter, open-label dose-escalation trial of ivuxolimab. The trial enrolled adults with locally advanced or metastatic head and neck squamous cell, hepatocellular, melanoma or renal cell carcinoma. Before TCR sequencing, CD4+ and CD8+ T cells were separately sorted from peripheral blood. Trimming at the junction amounts to 4 bases on V and 4 bases on J, and the germline ends lie 14 bases apart. The germline V gene yields SGDLS for CDR1 and YYNGEE for CDR2. The CDR3 goes from the cysteine to the phenylalanine over 15 residues. The entry retains the CDR3 DNA only, 45 bases that are in frame from base 1.

The TCR sequence derives from an adult with an advanced solid tumor such as melanoma, head and neck, liver or kidney cancer. This specimen was CD4+ or CD8+ T cells sorted from blood, taken in a trial of the OX40 agonist ivuxolimab. The rearranged segments are TRBV9 and TRBJ2-2, and the D gene may be TRBD2, 6 bases matching. The DNA reads TGTGCCAGCAGCCCCCCCGGGGGTTCCACCGGGGAGCTGTTTTTT. This translates into CASSPPGGSTGELFF.